This TCR beta chain is drawn from a study of T cells in Graves' hyperthyroidism and ophthalmopathy. This clonotype has ten or more counts. Its antigen remains unknown. Template material for amplifying TCR beta CDR3 regions consisted of RNA transcripts. Researchers ran a first-round RT-PCR on the TCR CDR3 using the HTBI primer set. TCRdb called the multiplex PCR reads again in MiXCR, with one record for every CDR3 protein. The sample includes about 480,000 distinct CDR3 sequences, around an eighth of them seen just once. Study-wide results and caveats: Ophthalmopathy onset followed model prediction by a median around 6.9 months. A model of 13 V-J features distinguished ophthalmopathy from stable hyperthyroidism.

The CDR3 is made up of 15 amino acids. Trimming shortened V by 1 base and J by 2 bases, and 11 bases separated the two germline ends. Germline V gene sequence: CDR1 SGHVS, CDR2 FNYEAQ. The gene calls are TRBV7-6 and TRBJ1-1; no clear D. The TCR sequence derives from a woman aged 18-35 years with Graves' hyperthyroidism. Sequenced input: blood. The CDR3 is CASSLDRHGNTEAFF. The CDR3 DNA reads TGTGCCAGCAGCTTAGATAGGCACGGCAACACTGAAGCTTTCTTT.